This T cell receptor (beta chain) stems from a study of human T cells and chemical hapten exposure. Study-level points and caveats: Counts of TCRs expanded at PT1 correlated positively with patch test score.

This clonotype was observed at least ten times. Its specificity is unknown. Stated time point: patch test 1, 2 weeks after DPC sensitization. Treatment specified: therapeutic diphenylcyclopropenone sensitization with weekly scalp DPC. Blood draws came before every patch-test application. Every donor had alopecia and was 18 to 70 years old; all were suitable for DPC. The CDR3 loop spans 15 amino acids. The V end was cut by 4 bases, the J end by 2 bases, with 12 bases between. Germline values: CDR1 MDHEN, CDR2 SYDVKM. Authors' data handling: Sample TCR totals centred on a median of around 96,000, ranging roughly 20,000 to 690,600. TCRdb re-called the RACE reads with MiXCR, one entry per CDR3 protein. The V and J calls reflect TCRdb's pipeline rather than the authors' work. The sample carries approximately 350,000 distinct CDR3 sequences, around 7% recorded once.

Source: whole blood, taken in connection with sensitization to the hapten diphenylcyclopropenone (DPC). This sequence was found in a woman between 18 and 29 years old with alopecia areata. Some clones in this sample may be carry-over from other donors' samples. The J gene is TRBJ2-1, the V gene TRBV28; D is ambiguous. Written as DNA, the CDR3 is TGTGCCAGCAGTTATGGACGGCGGCCCTACAATGAGCAGTTCTTC. Its translation: CASSYGRRPYNEQFF.